This T cell receptor (beta chain) comes out of a study of blood T cell repertoires in COVID-19. For the study at large: Sites across the United States, Italy and Spain contributed samples from acute and convalescent COVID-19. Sources were T cells, B-cell-depleted T cells, or PBMCs; the material itself was cDNA or gDNA.

The CDR3 sequence is 15 residues long. V lost 3 bases and J 0 bases, leaving 12 bases between the germline ends. Germline assignment: CDR1 LGHNT and CDR2 FRNRAP. Sequencing was performed with immunoSEQ multiplex PCR; in TCRdb, only in-frame clones are kept and a portion is missing. The data show under 200,000 clones, with 85% seen just once and 1% to 1.2% held by the top ten. This sequence originates from a middle-aged man with acute or convalescent COVID-19. Material for sequencing was peripheral blood. V gene TRBV12-5 combines with J gene TRBJ2-7, with a weak D call TRBD1 (7 bases). CDR3 sequence reads: CASGFGQGGSYEQYF. The CDR3, as DNA: TGTGCTAGTGGTTTTGGGCAGGGGGGCTCCTACGAGCAGTACTTC.